The present T cell receptor beta chain was sequenced within a study of blood T cell repertoires in COVID-19 (dated by TCRdb to the early 2020s). Some background on the complete study: Samples from collaborators originated in the United States, Italy and Spain and spanned both the acute and convalescent phases of COVID-19. The dataset comprised deeply sampled blood TCRbeta repertoires from subjects exposed to, actively infected with, or recovered from COVID-19. Where available, HLA class I and class II types were obtained from metadata supplied by the sample provider rather than from assay-based typing. The samples were drawn from two sources: the first 160 participants of the ongoing ImmuneRACE study, and approximately 1,300 subjects contributed by 6 global collaborators. A freely available public database, intended as a resource for researchers studying the immune response to SARS-CoV-2, is where the repertoires were released. Sample metadata almost always included a de-identified subject ID, COVID-19 status, age in years and sex. The prospective study material was composed of cDNA or gDNA derived from T cells, B-cell-depleted T cells, or PBMCs.

According to the germline V gene (reference sequence), CDR1 reads SEHNR and CDR2 reads FQNEAQ. The CDR3 sequence holds 14 residues, the cysteine and phenylalanine included. The kept DNA is CDR3 alone, 42 bases in frame from the first base. Trimming costs V 5 bases and J 4 bases, and their ends lie 14 bases apart. The collaborating institutions used their own protocols to collect whole blood in K2EDTA tubes. For TCRbeta analysis, collaborators shipped samples as frozen whole blood, isolated PBMCs, or DNA extracted from either of those sample types. The immunoSEQ Assay, a bias-controlled multiplex PCR, was used to amplify TCRbeta CDR3 regions from genomic DNA. The authors' pipeline ran thus. The number of nucleated cells in each sample was estimated by amplification of reference gene primers within the assay. To quantify the absolute abundance of each unique TCRbeta CDR3 rearrangement, sequence reads were collapsed and filtered. For each sample, productive Simpson clonality was calculated as the square root of Simpson's diversity index over productive rearrangements. Imported from immuneACCESS, the table was reduced by TCRdb to in-frame sequences with V and J called. These copies leave out some clones; in studies compared against another copy, an unresolved V gene accounts for under half, and the cause of the remainder is not known. D and trimming were read from the DNA, whereas the V and J calls and clone size are those reported in that table. The sample includes over 140,000 clones, with around 80% observed a single time. Clones ranked in the top ten supply around 4.8% of the sample.

Overall results and qualifications from the work: How much clinical and demographic metadata was included differed by source and by participant, and the metadata was provided uncurated.

This clone was counted once. Its antigen has not been determined. No base quality information exists; no much larger clone differs at one position. The clonotype comes from a woman of 80 years or more with active or convalescent COVID-19. The chain is encoded by TRBV7-9 joined to TRBJ1-2; tentative D gene TRBD1, with 5 bases matching. The sequenced sample was peripheral blood. The CDR3 protein sequence reads: CASSPQTEIYGYTF. The DNA is as follows: TGTGCCAGCAGCCCGCAGACAGAGATCTATGGCTACACCTTC.